This T cell receptor (beta chain) derives from a study of cytomegalovirus exposure and HLA in healthy donors. General study findings and limits: The authors reported that TCR beta sequences could predict HLA-A and HLA-B alleles. These predictions were accurate for most subjects in the first cohort. Cytomegalovirus status was reportedly diagnosed by the classifier with high specificity and sensitivity.

13 Jbeta primers and 60 Vbeta primers were used for the PCR. Libraries were prepared by immunoSEQ multiplex PCR; TCRdb keeps only in-frame clonotypes and omits some of them. Altogether 170,000 or so clones are present, approximately 84% being singletons, with the ten largest covering roughly 5.2%. The CDR3 sequence is 13 residues long. Trimming stripped 2 bases from V and 6 bases from J, with 11 bases between. Per germline, CDR1 SGHTA and CDR2 FQGNSA. Worth noting for this clone: Antigen unknown.

Specimen: PBMCs. This clonotype was sampled from a man between 18 and 35 years old in good health and CMV-seronegative. The V call is TRBV7-2, the J call TRBJ2-7; D gene unclear. The CDR3 loop reads CASSLFASGEQYF. CDR3 DNA: TGTGCCAGCAGCTTATTCGCCTCGGGCGAGCAGTACTTC.